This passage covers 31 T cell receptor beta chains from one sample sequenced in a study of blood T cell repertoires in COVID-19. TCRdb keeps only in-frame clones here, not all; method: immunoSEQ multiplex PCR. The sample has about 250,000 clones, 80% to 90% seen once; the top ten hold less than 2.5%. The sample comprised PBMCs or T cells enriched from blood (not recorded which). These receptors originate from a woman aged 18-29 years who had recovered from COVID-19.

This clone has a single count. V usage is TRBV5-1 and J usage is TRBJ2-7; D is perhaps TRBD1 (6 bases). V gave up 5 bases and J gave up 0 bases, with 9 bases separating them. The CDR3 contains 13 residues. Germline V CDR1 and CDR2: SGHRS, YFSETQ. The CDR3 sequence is CASSRGYSYEQYF. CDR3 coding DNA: TGCGCCAGCAGTAGGGGGTACTCCTACGAGCAGTACTTC. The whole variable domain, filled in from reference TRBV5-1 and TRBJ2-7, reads KAGVTQTPRYLIKTRGQQVTLSCSPISGHRSVSWYQQTPGQGLQFLFEYFSETQRNKGNFPGRFSGRQFSNSRSEMNVSTLELGDSALYLCASSRGYSYEQYFGPGTRLTVT.

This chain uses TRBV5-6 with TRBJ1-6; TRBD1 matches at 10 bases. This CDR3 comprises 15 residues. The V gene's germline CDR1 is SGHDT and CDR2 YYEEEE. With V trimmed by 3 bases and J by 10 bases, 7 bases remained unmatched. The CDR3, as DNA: TGTGCCAGCAGCTCCCGGACAGGGGGAGGATCACCCCTCCACTTT. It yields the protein CASSSRTGGGSPLHF. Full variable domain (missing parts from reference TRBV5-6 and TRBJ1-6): DAGVTQSPTHLIKTRGQQVTLRCSPKSGHDTVSWYQQALGQGPQFIFQYYEEEERQRGNFPDRFSGHQFPNYSSELNVNALLLGDSALYLCASSSRTGGGSPLHFGNGTRLTVT.

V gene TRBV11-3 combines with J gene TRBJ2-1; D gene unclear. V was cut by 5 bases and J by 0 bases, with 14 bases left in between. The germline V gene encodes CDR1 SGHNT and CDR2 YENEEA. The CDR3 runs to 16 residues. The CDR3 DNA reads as TGTGCCAGCAGCACAAGCCCAGGAAGCTCCTACAATGAGCAGTTCTTC. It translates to CASSTSPGSSYNEQFF. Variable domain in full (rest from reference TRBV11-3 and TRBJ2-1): EAGVVQSPRYKIIEKKQPVAFWCNPISGHNTLYWYLQNLGQGPELLIRYENEEAVDDSQLPKDRFSAERLKGVDSTLKIQPAELGDSAVYLCASSTSPGSSYNEQFFGPGTRLTVL.

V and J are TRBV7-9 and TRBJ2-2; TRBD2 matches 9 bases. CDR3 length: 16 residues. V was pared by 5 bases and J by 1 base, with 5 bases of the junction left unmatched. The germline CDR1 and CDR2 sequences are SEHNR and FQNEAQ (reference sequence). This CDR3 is CASSRNSGGNTGELFF. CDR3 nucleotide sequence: TGTGCCAGCAGCCGAAATAGCGGGGGGAACACCGGGGAGCTGTTTTTT. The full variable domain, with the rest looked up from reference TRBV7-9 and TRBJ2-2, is DTGVSQNPRHKITKRGQNVTFRCDPISEHNRLYWYRQTLGQGPEFLTYFQNEAQLEKSRLLSDRFSAERPKGSFSTLEIQRTEQGDSAMYLCASSRNSGGNTGELFFGEGSRLTVL.

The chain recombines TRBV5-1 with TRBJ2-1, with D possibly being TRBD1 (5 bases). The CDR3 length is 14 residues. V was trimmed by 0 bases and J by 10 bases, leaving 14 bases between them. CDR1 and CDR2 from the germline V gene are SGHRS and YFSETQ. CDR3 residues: CASSLGSTGLEQFF. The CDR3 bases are TGCGCCAGCAGCTTGGGCTCCACAGGTCTAGAGCAGTTCTTC.

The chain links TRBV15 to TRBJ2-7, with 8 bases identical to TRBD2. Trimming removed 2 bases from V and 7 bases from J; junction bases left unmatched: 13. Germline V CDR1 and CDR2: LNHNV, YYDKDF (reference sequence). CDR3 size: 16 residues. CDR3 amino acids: CATSRLPGLGPREQYF. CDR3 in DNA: TGTGCCACCAGCAGACTACCGGGACTAGGGCCTCGGGAGCAGTACTTC.

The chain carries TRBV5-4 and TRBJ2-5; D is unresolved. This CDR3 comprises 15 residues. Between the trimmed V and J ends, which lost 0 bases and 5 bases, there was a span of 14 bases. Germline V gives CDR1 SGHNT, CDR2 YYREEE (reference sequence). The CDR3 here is CASSLALSSRETQYF. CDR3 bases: TGTGCCAGCAGCTTGGCCCTTTCTAGTCGCGAGACCCAGTACTTC.

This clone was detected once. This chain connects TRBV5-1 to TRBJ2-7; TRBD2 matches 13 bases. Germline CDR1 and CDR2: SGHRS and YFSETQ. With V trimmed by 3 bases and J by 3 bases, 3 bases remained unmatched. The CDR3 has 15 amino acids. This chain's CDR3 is CASSSGLAGYYEQYF. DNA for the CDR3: TGCGCCAGCAGCTCGGGACTAGCGGGGTACTACGAGCAGTACTTC.

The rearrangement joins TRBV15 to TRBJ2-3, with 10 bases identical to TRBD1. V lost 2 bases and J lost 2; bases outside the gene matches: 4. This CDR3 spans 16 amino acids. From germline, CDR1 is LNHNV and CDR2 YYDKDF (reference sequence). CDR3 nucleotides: TGTGCCACCAGCAGACCCGGGACAGGGGACACAGATACGCAGTATTTT. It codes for CATSRPGTGDTDTQYF.

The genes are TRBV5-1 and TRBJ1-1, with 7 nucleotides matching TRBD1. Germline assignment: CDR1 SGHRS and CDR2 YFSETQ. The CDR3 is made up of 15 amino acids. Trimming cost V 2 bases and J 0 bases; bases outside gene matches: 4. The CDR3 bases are TGCGCCAGCAGCTTTTCGGGACAGCTGAACACTGAAGCTTTCTTT. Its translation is CASSFSGQLNTEAFF.

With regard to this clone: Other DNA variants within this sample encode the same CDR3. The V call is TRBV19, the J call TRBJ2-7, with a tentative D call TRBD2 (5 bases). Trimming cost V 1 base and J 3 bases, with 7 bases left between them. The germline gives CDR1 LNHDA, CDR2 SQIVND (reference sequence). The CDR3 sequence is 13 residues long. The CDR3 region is CASSIGGSYEQYF. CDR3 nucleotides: TGTGCCAGTAGTATAGGAGGGAGCTACGAGCAGTACTTC.

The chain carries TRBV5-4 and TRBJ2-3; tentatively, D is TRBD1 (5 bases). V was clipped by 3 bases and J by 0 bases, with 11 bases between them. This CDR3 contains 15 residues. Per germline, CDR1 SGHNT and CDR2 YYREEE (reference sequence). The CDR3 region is CASSWGGASTDTQYF. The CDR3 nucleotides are TGTGCCAGCAGCTGGGGCGGAGCGAGCACAGATACGCAGTATTTT.

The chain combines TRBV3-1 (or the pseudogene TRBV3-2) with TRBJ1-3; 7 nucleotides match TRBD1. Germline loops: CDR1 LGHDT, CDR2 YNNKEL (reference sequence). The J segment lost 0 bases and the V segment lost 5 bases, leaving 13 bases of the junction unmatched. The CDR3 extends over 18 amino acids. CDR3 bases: TGTGCCAGCAGCTCCTGGACAGGACTAAAGAGCTCTGGAAACACCATATATTTT. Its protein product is CASSSWTGLKSSGNTIYF.

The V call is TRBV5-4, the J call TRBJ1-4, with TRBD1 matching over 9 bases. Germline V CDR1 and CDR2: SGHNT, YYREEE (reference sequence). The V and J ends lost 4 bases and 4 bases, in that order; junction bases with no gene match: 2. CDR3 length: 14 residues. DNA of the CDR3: TGTGCCAGCAGCCAGGACAGGGGTAATGAAAAACTGTTTTTT. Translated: CASSQDRGNEKLFF.

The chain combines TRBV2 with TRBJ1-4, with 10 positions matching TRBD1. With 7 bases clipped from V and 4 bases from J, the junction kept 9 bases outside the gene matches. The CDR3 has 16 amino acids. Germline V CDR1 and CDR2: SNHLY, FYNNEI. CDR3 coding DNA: TGTGCCAGCATCCAAGACAGGGGGCTTATTAATGAAAAACTGTTTTTT. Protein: CASIQDRGLINEKLFF.

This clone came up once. CDR3 nucleotides: TGTGCCAGCAGCTTAGCAGGACCCAGGGACAGGAACACTGAAGCTTTCTTT. This codes for CASSLAGPRDRNTEAFF. The chain uses TRBV11-2 and TRBJ1-1; 7 bases are a match to TRBD1. The V gene's germline CDR1 is SGHAT and CDR2 FQNNGV. Germline trimming cut 1 base from V and 1 base from J; bases unmatched to any gene: 9. CDR3 length: 17 residues.

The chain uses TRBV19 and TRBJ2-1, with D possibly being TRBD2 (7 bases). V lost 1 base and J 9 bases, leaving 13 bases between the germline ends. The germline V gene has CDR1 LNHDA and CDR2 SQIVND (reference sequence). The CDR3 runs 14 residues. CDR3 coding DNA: TGTGCCAGTAGTATAGGTCCAGGGGAGGGTGAGCAGTTCTTC. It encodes CASSIGPGEGEQFF.

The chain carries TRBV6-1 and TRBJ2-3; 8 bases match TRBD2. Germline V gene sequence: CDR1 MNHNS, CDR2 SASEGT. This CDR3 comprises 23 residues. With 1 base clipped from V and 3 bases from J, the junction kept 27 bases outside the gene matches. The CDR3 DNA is TGTGCCAGCAGTGAAGGACAGAGAAAATGGTCGCAGGCGGGGGGAGTTGGGACAGATACGCAGTATTTT. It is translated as CASSEGQRKWSQAGGVGTDTQYF.

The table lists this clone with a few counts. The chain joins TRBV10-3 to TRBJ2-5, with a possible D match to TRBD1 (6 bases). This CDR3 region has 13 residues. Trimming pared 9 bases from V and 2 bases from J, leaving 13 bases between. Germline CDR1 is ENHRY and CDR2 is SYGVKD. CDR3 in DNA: TGTGCCATAAGGACAGAGAAACAAGAGACCCAGTACTTC. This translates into CAIRTEKQETQYF.

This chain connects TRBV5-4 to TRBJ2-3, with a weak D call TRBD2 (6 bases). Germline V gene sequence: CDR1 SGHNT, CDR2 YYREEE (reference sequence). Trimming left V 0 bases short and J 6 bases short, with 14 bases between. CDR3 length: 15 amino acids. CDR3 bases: TGTGCCAGCAGCTTGGGAACTAGCCGTTCCGATACGCAGTATTTT. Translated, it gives CASSLGTSRSDTQYF.

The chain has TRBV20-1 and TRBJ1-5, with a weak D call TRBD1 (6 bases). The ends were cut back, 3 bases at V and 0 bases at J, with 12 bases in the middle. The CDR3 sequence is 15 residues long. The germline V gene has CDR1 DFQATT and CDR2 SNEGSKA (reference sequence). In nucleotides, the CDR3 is TGCAGTGCTAGTTTGGACAGCTATAGCAATCAGCCCCAGCATTTT. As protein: CSASLDSYSNQPQHF.

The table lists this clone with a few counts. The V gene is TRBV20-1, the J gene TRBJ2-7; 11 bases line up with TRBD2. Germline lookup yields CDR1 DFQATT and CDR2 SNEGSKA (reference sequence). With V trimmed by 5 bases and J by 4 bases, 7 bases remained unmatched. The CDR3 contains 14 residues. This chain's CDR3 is CSARGTSGEYEQYF. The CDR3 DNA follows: TGCAGTGCTCGTGGGACTAGCGGCGAGTACGAGCAGTACTTC.

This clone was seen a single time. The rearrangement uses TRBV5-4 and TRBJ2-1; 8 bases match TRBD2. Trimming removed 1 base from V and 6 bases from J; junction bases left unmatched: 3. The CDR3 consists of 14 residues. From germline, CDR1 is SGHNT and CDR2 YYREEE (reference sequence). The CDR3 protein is CASSLSGGGNEQFF. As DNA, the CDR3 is TGTGCCAGCAGCTTGAGCGGGGGAGGCAATGAGCAGTTCTTC.

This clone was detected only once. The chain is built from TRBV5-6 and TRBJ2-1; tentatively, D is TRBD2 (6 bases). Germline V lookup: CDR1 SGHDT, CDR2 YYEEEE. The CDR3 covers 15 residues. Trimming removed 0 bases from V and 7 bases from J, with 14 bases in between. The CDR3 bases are TGTGCCAGCAGCTTGGTACACCGGGGGTTAAATGAGCAGTTCTTC. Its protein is CASSLVHRGLNEQFF. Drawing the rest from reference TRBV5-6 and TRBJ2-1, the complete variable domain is DAGVTQSPTHLIKTRGQQVTLRCSPKSGHDTVSWYQQALGQGPQFIFQYYEEEERQRGNFPDRFSGHQFPNYSSELNVNALLLGDSALYLCASSLVHRGLNEQFFGPGTRLTVL.

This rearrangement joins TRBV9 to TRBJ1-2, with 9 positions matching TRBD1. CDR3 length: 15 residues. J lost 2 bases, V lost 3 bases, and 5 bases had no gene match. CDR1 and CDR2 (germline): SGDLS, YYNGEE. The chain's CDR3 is CASSAGQGPNYGYTF. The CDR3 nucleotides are TGTGCCAGCAGCGCCGGACAGGGGCCCAACTATGGCTACACCTTC.

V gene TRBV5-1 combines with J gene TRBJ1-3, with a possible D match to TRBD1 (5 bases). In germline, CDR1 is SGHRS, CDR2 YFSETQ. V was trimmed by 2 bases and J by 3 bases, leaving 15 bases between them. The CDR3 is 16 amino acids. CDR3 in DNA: TGCGCCAGCAGCTTCGGGGTGGGGGACTTTGGAAACACCATATATTTT. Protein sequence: CASSFGVGDFGNTIYF.

The CDR3 sequence is CASSPSQGAIAGNTIYF. The DNA for the CDR3 is TGTGCCAGCTCACCTAGTCAGGGGGCGATCGCTGGAAACACCATATATTTT. The chain has TRBV18 and TRBJ1-3; TRBD1 matches at 8 bases. V was pared by 3 bases and J by 2 bases, with 9 bases of the junction left unmatched. The CDR3 is made up of 17 amino acids. The germline gives CDR1 KGHSH, CDR2 LQKENI.

The chain's CDR3 is CASSAESGGPLRGQFF. CDR3 sequence (DNA): TGTGCCAGCAGCGCAGAAAGCGGGGGCCCACTGCGGGGGCAGTTCTTC. The chain carries TRBV9 and TRBJ2-1, with 8 bases that match TRBD2. Trimming cost V 3 bases and J 12 bases; bases outside gene matches: 17. Germline V gene lookup returns CDR1 SGDLS and CDR2 YYNGEE. This CDR3 comprises 16 residues.

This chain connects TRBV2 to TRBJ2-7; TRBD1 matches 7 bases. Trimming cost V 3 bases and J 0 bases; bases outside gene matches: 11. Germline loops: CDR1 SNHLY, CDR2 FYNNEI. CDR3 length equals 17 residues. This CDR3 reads CASSERPGQSYSYEQYF. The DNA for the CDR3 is TGTGCCAGCAGTGAGAGACCGGGACAGTCCTACTCCTACGAGCAGTACTTC.

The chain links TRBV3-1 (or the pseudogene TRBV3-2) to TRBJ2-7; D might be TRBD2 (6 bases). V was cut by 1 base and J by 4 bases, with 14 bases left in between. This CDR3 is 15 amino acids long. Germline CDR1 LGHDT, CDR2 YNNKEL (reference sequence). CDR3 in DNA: TGTGCCAGCAGCCAAGCCCGCGGGGCCAGATACGAGCAGTACTTC. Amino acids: CASSQARGARYEQYF.

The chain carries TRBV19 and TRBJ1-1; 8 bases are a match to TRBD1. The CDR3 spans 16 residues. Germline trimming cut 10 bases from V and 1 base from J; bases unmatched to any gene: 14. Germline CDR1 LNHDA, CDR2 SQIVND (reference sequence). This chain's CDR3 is CATFARYGQGNTEAFF. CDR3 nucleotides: TGTGCCACTTTCGCTCGGTACGGACAGGGGAACACTGAAGCTTTCTTT.